A selection of T cell receptor beta chains follows, all from one sample in a study of T cells in Graves' hyperthyroidism and ophthalmopathy. TCRdb reanalysed the multiplex PCR reads using MiXCR and keeps one entry per CDR3 protein. The profile shows 600,000 to 650,000 distinct CDR3 sequences, around 15% of them singletons. The sample taken for sequencing was blood. Receptors originate from a woman in her 30s with Graves' hyperthyroidism. Both conserved end residues are trimmed from each CDR3. A D gene is named only where the DNA matches it firmly.

CDR3	D	V
ASKEGWENTEAF	.	TRBV5-1
ASSSDSTSNQPQH	.	TRBV11-2
SARTGGYEQY	TRBD2	TRBV20-1
ASIPWDSYEQY	.	TRBV28
ASSQVSGLTSYEQY	.	TRBV4-1
ASTRPLQETQY	.	TRBV12-3/TRBV12-4
ASSVGSNYGYT	.	TRBV6-1
ASSRTSGVYNEQF	TRBD2	TRBV5-1
ASTLGTGSNEQF	TRBD1	TRBV5-1
AWSVWTAGGELF	.	TRBV30
ASTPTGGRRGGYT	TRBD1	TRBV28
ASSQALGQVKY	TRBD1	TRBV13
ASSQPPFRSTDTQY	.	TRBV5-8
AWSSPRLVTTQNEQF	.	TRBV30
ASSGLAETNEQF	TRBD2	TRBV12-3/TRBV12-4
ASSLDRLSDEQF	.	TRBV5-1
ASSLGGSGNEQY	TRBD2	TRBV12-3/TRBV12-4
ASSQGESDQPQH	.	TRBV2
ASSELGDEQF	.	TRBV7-6
ASSSIRGGVWAQY	.	TRBV28
ASSLGGVTWGSGYT	.	TRBV28
ASSFGTSGAGQETQY	TRBD2	TRBV28
ASSFRETGELF	.	TRBV7-3
ASSPGTAQSQVRH	TRBD1	TRBV12-3/TRBV12-4
ASSYPVTSATGELF	.	TRBV12-3/TRBV12-4
ASSLAQTLGTDTQY	.	TRBV12-3/TRBV12-4
ASSPPDTQY	.	TRBV18
ASSFVTGSVEQY	TRBD1	TRBV28
ASSWRGSVLEQY	.	TRBV28
ASSLAGGGGNEQF	TRBD2	TRBV6-1
ASSSLGGEAF	.	TRBV7-2